These 21 T cell receptor beta chains came from one sample sequenced in a study of lymphopenia after photon versus proton radiotherapy. The table came from immunoSEQ multiplex PCR; TCRdb's copy has only in-frame clones and leaves some out. Of some 42,000 clones detected, approximately 82% appear once; the ten largest clones hold 24%. The source material was peripheral blood, sampled from a patient treated with proton-based radiotherapy. Source of these receptors: a woman aged 70 to 79 with pancreatic cancer.

This clone has only a few counts. This chain links TRBV5-1 with TRBJ2-1; the match to TRBD2 covers 9 bases. The CDR3 runs to 15 residues. After removal of 1 base from V and 7 bases from J, the junction contained 6 bases not matched to a gene. CDR1 is SGHRS, CDR2 YFSETQ, per germline. The CDR3 nucleotides are TGCGCCAGCAGCTTGATAGCGGGAGTGAGGAATGAGCAGTTCTTC. Amino acids: CASSLIAGVRNEQFF.

This clone is a singleton in its sample. The gene calls are TRBV7-3 and TRBJ2-7, with 11 bases matching TRBD1. Germline CDR1 SGHTA, CDR2 FQGTGA. The junction had 8 bases not matched to a gene; V was cut back by 6 bases and J by 4 bases. CDR3 size: 15 residues. This CDR3 reads CASRSGQGAIYEQYF. For the CDR3, the DNA is TGTGCCAGCAGGTCCGGACAGGGGGCAATTTACGAGCAGTACTTC.

This clone was observed once. The chain uses TRBV5-1 and TRBJ1-4; D perhaps matches TRBD1 (5 bases). Trimming removed 4 bases at V and 5 bases at J, with 15 bases between. The CDR3 loop spans 15 amino acids. Germline CDR1 reads SGHRS; CDR2 reads YFSETQ. In nucleotides, the CDR3 is TGCGCCAGCAGCAGAGACAGAAGTCAAAATGAAAAACTGTTTTTT. Protein sequence: CASSRDRSQNEKLFF.

The CDR3 reads CASSSPLAQPQHF. CDR3 sequence (DNA): TGTGCCAGCAGTTCCCCGCTTGCGCAGCCCCAGCATTTT. The chain combines TRBV28 with TRBJ1-5; D gene unclear. Germline CDR1 and CDR2: MDHEN and SYDVKM. This CDR3 has 13 residues. Trimming shortened V by 4 bases and J by 7 bases, and 11 bases separated the two germline ends.

This clone was counted between two and nine times. The chain carries TRBV18 and TRBJ2-1; the D is unclear. Per the germline V gene, CDR1 is KGHSH and CDR2 is LQKENI. This CDR3 contains 14 residues. The V and J ends lost 0 bases and 4 bases respectively, with 7 bases between them. The CDR3 DNA sequence: TGTGCCAGCTCACCACCCTCGACTTACAATGAGCAGTTCTTC. It encodes CASSPPSTYNEQFF.

The rearrangement joins TRBV7-2 to TRBJ2-5, with TRBD1 matching over 7 bases. CDR1 and CDR2 (germline): SGHTA, FQGNSA. V was pared by 5 bases and J by 4 bases, with 4 bases of the junction left unmatched. The CDR3 loop spans 13 amino acids. The CDR3 DNA sequence: TGTGCCAGCAGCGTCACAGGGGCAGAGACCCAGTACTTC. This translates into CASSVTGAETQYF.

This rearrangement joins TRBV6-9 to TRBJ2-4, with 11 bases identical to TRBD1. This CDR3 has 17 residues. Germline V gives CDR1 MNHGY, CDR2 SVAAGI. V shed 4 bases and J 1 base; nucleotides not matched to a gene: 6. The CDR3 spells CASSFGQGAIAKNIQYF. The CDR3 DNA reads TGTGCCAGCAGTTTCGGACAGGGGGCGATTGCCAAAAACATTCAGTACTTC.

V is TRBV4-2 and J is TRBJ1-5; D gene unclear. The length of the CDR3 is 14 residues. Germline V lookup: CDR1 LGHNA, CDR2 YNFKEQ. V dropped 1 base and J dropped 4 bases, with 8 bases sitting between them. Here the CDR3 DNA reads TGTGCCAGCAGCCAAGCAAGGGAGAATCAGCCCCAGCATTTT. This gives the protein CASSQARENQPQHF.

This chain uses TRBV7-9 with TRBJ2-7, with 9 bases matching TRBD1. The junction had 14 bases not matched to a gene; V was cut back by 4 bases and J by 7 bases. Germline-derived CDR1 and CDR2 are SEHNR and FQNEAQ (reference sequence). The CDR3 consists of 16 residues. CDR3: CASSSYNTGGAGEQYF. The CDR3 DNA reads TGTGCCAGCAGCTCATATAACACAGGGGGCGCGGGGGAGCAGTACTTC.

This chain connects TRBV9 to TRBJ2-1; D is perhaps TRBD1 (6 bases). The CDR3 loop spans 15 amino acids. V was cut by 5 bases and J by 6 bases, with 18 bases left in between. The germline CDR1 and CDR2 sequences are SGDLS and YYNGEE. CDR3 in amino acids: CASSNDFLGANEQFF. The CDR3 nucleotides are TGTGCCAGCAGTAATGACTTCCTGGGGGCCAATGAGCAGTTCTTC.

The chain joins TRBV27 to TRBJ1-4; a possible D gene is TRBD1 (6 bases). This CDR3 has 14 residues. Trimming pared 3 bases from V and 10 bases from J, leaving 15 bases between. CDR1 is MNHEY, CDR2 SMNVEV, per germline (reference sequence). As DNA, the CDR3 is TGTGCCAGCAGTTTTTTACAGGGCGGTCGAAAACTGTTTTTT. Translated: CASSFLQGGRKLFF.

V gene TRBV4-2 combines with J gene TRBJ1-2; a possible D gene is TRBD1 (5 bases). This CDR3 region has 16 residues. In germline, CDR1 is LGHNA, CDR2 YNFKEQ. Trimming took 0 bases from V and 6 from J, leaving 17 bases between them. CDR3 nucleotide sequence: TGTGCCAGCAGCCAAGATGGGCAGGGTCAACTCAATGGCTACACCTTC. Translation gives CASSQDGQGQLNGYTF.

The chain links TRBV2 to TRBJ1-1; possibly TRBD1 for D (6 bases). The CDR3 spans 15 residues. In germline, CDR1 is SNHLY, CDR2 FYNNEI. Trimming pared 1 base from V and 1 base from J, leaving 10 bases between. The CDR3 loop reads CASSEVQGRNTEAFF. CDR3 bases: TGTGCCAGCAGTGAAGTACAGGGCCGGAACACTGAAGCTTTCTTT.

The chain couples TRBV30 to TRBJ2-5; D may correspond to TRBD1 or TRBD2 (5 bases each). The V gene's germline CDR1 is GTSNPN and CDR2 SVGIG (reference sequence). The CDR3 runs 15 residues. V was trimmed by 0 bases and J by 0 bases, leaving 11 bases between them. CDR3 DNA sequence: TGTGCCTGGAGTGTTCGGGGCACCTACCAAGAGACCCAGTACTTC. Translated: CAWSVRGTYQETQYF.

The V gene is TRBV28, the J gene TRBJ2-7, with D perhaps given as TRBD1 or TRBD2 (5 bases each). The V gene's germline CDR1 is MDHEN and CDR2 SYDVKM. The ends were cut back, 6 bases at V and 3 bases at J, with 9 bases in the middle. The CDR3 extends over 12 amino acids. Written as DNA, the CDR3 is TGTGCCAGCAGGGGACGGATCTACGAGCAGTACTTC. This encodes CASRGRIYEQYF. The whole variable domain, remainder taken from reference TRBV28 and TRBJ2-7, is DVKVTQSSRYLVKRTGEKVFLECVQDMDHENMFWYRQDPGLGLRLIYFSYDVKMKEKGDIPEGYSVSREKKERFSLILESASTNQTSMYLCASRGRIYEQYFGPGTRLTVT.

The rearrangement links TRBV5-1 to TRBJ2-4, with 11 bases identical to TRBD2. CDR3 size: 18 residues. CDR1 is SGHRS, CDR2 YFSETQ, per germline. V shed 4 bases, J shed 0 bases, and the junction held 9 bases outside the gene matches. Here the CDR3 DNA reads TGCGCCAGCAGCCTTCTAGCGGGAGGACCAGGAGCCAAAAACATTCAGTACTTC. Translated, it gives CASSLLAGGPGAKNIQYF.

V usage is TRBV4-3 and J usage is TRBJ2-3, with TRBD2 matching 7 bases. Trimming cost V 1 base and J 2 bases; bases outside gene matches: 9. This CDR3 contains 17 residues. Per the germline V gene, CDR1 is LGHNA and CDR2 is YSLEER. The CDR3 coding sequence is TGCGCCAGCAGCCAAGTGGGGTGGGAGGGCCTCACAGATACGCAGTATTTT. Translating gives CASSQVGWEGLTDTQYF.

The sample holds one count of this clone. The chain carries TRBV5-4 and TRBJ1-1; D gene ambiguous. CDR1 SGHNT and CDR2 YYREEE come from the germline V gene (reference sequence). Deletions cut 0 bases from V and 0 bases from J, with 18 bases between. The CDR3 runs 18 residues. The CDR3 region has the DNA TGTGCCAGCAGCTTGGGTGGTTATAGTTCACAGATGAACACTGAAGCTTTCTTT. This translates into CASSLGGYSSQMNTEAFF.

In DNA, the CDR3 is TGTGCCAGCAGCTTAGGGCAGCGGACAGGAAGGACCAACACCGGGGAGCTGTTTTTT. It yields the protein CASSLGQRTGRTNTGELFF. The genes are TRBV13 and TRBJ2-2; 7 bases fit TRBD1. The germline CDR1 and CDR2 sequences are PRHDT and FYEKMQ (reference sequence). The CDR3 runs 19 residues. Trimming took 0 bases from V and 2 from J; bases not matched to a gene: 12.

The chain employs TRBV5-4 and TRBJ2-1; D not resolved. V was shortened by 4 bases and J by 2 bases, with 4 bases between the two germline ends. This CDR3 is 12 amino acids long. Germline V gene data show CDR1 as SGHNT and CDR2 as YYREEE (reference sequence). The CDR3 loop is CASSATYNEQFF. In DNA, the CDR3 is TGTGCCAGCAGCGCTACCTACAATGAGCAGTTCTTC. The full variable domain, completed using reference TRBV5-4 and TRBJ2-1, is ETGVTQSPTHLIKTRGQQVTLRCSSQSGHNTVSWYQQALGQGPQFIFQYYREEENGRGNFPPRFSGLQFPNYSSELNVNALELDDSALYLCASSATYNEQFFGPGTRLTVL.

This sequence joins TRBV29-1 and TRBJ2-7; D call uncertain. CDR3 length: 12 amino acids. CDR1 and CDR2 from the germline V gene are SQVTM and ANQGSEA. Trimming took 4 bases from V and 1 from J, leaving 8 bases between them. CDR3 sequence: CSVGPGSYEQYF. CDR3 DNA sequence: TGCAGCGTTGGCCCCGGGTCCTACGAGCAGTACTTC.